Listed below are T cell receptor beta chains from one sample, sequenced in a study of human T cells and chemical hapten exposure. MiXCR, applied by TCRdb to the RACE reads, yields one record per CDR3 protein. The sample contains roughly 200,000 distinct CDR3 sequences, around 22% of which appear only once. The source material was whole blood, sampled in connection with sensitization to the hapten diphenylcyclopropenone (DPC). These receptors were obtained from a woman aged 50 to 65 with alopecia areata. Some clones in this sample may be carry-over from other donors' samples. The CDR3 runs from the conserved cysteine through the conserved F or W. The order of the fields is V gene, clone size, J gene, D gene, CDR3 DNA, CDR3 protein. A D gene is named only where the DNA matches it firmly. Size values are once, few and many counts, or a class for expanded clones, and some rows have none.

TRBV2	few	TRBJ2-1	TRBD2	TGTGCCAGCAGTGCAGGGACTAGCGGGATCCAGTTTCGTGAGCAGTTCTTC	CASSAGTSGIQFREQFF
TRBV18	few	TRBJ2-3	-	TGTGCCAGCTCACCGGGGGTAGCCCCGATCGATACGCAGTATTTT	CASSPGVAPIDTQYF
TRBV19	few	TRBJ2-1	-	TGTGCCAGTAGACGTTTAGGGGTGCATGAGCAGTTCTTC	CASRRLGVHEQFF
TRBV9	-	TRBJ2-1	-	TGTGCCAGCAGCGTAGCAGGGCCCAATGAGCAGTTCTTC	CASSVAGPNEQFF
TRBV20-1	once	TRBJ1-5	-	TGCAGTGCTACGAACCGGGACGGTGATCAGCCCCAGCATTTT	CSATNRDGDQPQHF
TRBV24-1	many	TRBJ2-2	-	TGTGCCACCAGTGATTTCAGGGACACCGGGGAGCTGTTTTTT	CATSDFRDTGELFF
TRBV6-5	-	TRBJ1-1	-	TGTGCCAGCCAGGGTCCCACTGAAGCTTTCTTT	CASQGPTEAFF
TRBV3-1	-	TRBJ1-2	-	TGTGCCAGCAGCCCAGGACACTCCAACTATGGCTACACCTTC	CASSPGHSNYGYTF
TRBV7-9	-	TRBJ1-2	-	TGTGCCAGCAGCCCTCCGGGACGATACTATGGCTACACCTTC	CASSPPGRYYGYTF
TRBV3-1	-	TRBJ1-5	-	TGTGCCAGCAGCCAAGACCGTAGCAATCAGCCCCAGCATTTT	CASSQDRSNQPQHF
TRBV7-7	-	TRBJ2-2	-	TGTGCCAGCAGCCCCAGATCTACGACCGGGGAGCTGTTTTTT	CASSPRSTTGELFF
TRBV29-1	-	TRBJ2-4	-	TGCAGCGTTTTCGAGAGCCTGGCCAAAAACATTCAGTACTTC	CSVFESLAKNIQYF
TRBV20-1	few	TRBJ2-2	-	TGCAGTGCTCCGAGGACGGGGTCCTGGACCGGGGAGCTGTTTTTT	CSAPRTGSWTGELFF
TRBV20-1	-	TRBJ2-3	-	TGCAGTGCTAGCCTGGGGGACGGCACAGATACGCAGTATTTT	CSASLGDGTDTQYF
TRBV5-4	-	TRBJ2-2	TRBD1	TGTGCCAGCAGCCCGCCCACAGGGGGTTCCACCGGGGAGCTGTTTTTT	CASSPPTGGSTGELFF
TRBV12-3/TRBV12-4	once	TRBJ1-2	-	TGTGCCAGCAGTTTTAAGCGGGACTATGGCTACACCTTC	CASSFKRDYGYTF
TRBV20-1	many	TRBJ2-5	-	TGCAGTGCCTATGAGGGCGGGGAGACCCAGTACTTC	CSAYEGGETQYF
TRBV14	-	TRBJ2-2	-	TGTGCCAGCAGTACACAACTGGGGGTTTACACCGGGGAGCTGTTTTTT	CASSTQLGVYTGELFF
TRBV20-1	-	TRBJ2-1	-	TGCAGTGCTCCCCTCCTTACGAGCTCCTACAATGAGCAGTTCTTC	CSAPLLTSSYNEQFF
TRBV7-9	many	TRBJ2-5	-	TGTGCCAGCAGCTTAGTCGGAGAGACCCAGTACTTC	CASSLVGETQYF
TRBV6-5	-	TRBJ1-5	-	TGTGCCAGCAGTCCTAGGCCGGGCCGAAGCAATCAGCCCCAGCATTTT	CASSPRPGRSNQPQHF
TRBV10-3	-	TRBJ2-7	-	TGTGCCATCAGTGGGGCACGGGCCAACTACGAGCAGTACTTC	CAISGARANYEQYF
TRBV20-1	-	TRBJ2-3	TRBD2	TGCAGTGCCCCGGGACTAGCGGGAGGAGGAGATACGCAGTATTTT	CSAPGLAGGGDTQYF
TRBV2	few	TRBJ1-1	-	TGTGCCAGCAGTGAACCGGGTCAGAACACTGAAGCTTTCTTT	CASSEPGQNTEAFF
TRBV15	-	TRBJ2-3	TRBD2	TGTGCCACCAGCGACGACCTAGCGGGAGGGCCAAATACGCAGTATTTT	CATSDDLAGGPNTQYF
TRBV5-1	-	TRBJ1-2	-	TGCGCCAGCAGCGGGGGCCAATATGGCTACACCTTC	CASSGGQYGYTF
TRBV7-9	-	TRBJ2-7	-	TGTGCCAGCAGCCCACCGGGGGGCTTGTCTGAAAATTACGAGCAGTACTTC	CASSPPGGLSENYEQYF
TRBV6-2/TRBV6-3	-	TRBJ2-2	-	TGTGCCAGCAGTTACTTACTCCCGAACACCGGGGAGCTGTTTTTT	CASSYLLPNTGELFF
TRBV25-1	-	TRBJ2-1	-	TGTGCCAGCAGTGAGTCGGCAGACTACAATGAGCAGTTCTTC	CASSESADYNEQFF
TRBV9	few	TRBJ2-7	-	TGTGCCAGCAGCCTCGACCCGGGCGTCAGAGACGAGCAGTACTTC	CASSLDPGVRDEQYF
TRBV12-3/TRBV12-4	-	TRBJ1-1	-	TGTGCCAGCAGGCCGACTGGACGGGACACTGAAGCTTTCTTT	CASRPTGRDTEAFF
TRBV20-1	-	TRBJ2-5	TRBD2	TGCAGTGCTAGCCGGACTAGCGGGAGGGCGGAGACCCAGTACTTC	CSASRTSGRAETQYF
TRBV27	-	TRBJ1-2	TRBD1	TGTGCCAGCAGTCCGCAGGGACAGGGAAGAGTTGGCTACACCTTC	CASSPQGQGRVGYTF
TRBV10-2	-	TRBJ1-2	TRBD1	TGCGCCAGCAGCCTAGGAACCGGGACAGGGCATGGCTACACCTTC	CASSLGTGTGHGYTF
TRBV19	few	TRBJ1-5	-	TGTGCCAGTACATGGCAGGGAGATCAGCCCCAGCATTTT	CASTWQGDQPQHF
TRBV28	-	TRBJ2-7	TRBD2	TGTGCCAGCAGTTCCAAAATCCGGGACTACCTGAGCTCCTACGAGCAGTACTTC	CASSSKIRDYLSSYEQYF
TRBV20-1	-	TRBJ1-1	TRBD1	TGCAGTGCTAGGTCCGACAGGGGAGGGACTGAAGCTTTCTTT	CSARSDRGGTEAFF
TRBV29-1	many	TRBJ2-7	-	TGCAGCGTTGCCCCTACGGGCGAGCAGTACTTC	CSVAPTGEQYF
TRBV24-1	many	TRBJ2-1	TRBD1	TGTGCCACCCAGGGGGCAGATTTAAGGAATGAGCAGTTCTTC	CATQGADLRNEQFF
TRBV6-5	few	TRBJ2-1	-	TGTGCCAGCAGGACGGGTAGCTCCTACAATGAGCAGTTCTTC	CASRTGSSYNEQFF